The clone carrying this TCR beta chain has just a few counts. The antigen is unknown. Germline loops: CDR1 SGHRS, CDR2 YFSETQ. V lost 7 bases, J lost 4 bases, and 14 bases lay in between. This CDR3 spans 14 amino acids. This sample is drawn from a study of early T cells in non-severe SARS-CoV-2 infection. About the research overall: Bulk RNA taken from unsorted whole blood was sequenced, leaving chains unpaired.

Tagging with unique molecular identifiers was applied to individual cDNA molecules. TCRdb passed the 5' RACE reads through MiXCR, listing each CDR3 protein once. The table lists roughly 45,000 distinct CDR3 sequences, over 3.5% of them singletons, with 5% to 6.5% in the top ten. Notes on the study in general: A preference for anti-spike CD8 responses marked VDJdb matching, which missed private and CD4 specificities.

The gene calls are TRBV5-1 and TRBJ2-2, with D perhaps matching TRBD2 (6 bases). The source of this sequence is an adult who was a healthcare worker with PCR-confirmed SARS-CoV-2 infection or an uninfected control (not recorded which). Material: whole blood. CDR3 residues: CASGGTYSTGELFF. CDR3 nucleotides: TGCGCCAGCGGCGGGACTTACTCCACCGGGGAGCTGTTTTTT.